This T cell receptor beta chain was sequenced in a study of T cells in Graves' hyperthyroidism and ophthalmopathy. The CDR3 runs 15 residues. Germline CDR1 and CDR2: SGHRS and YFSETQ. With 0 bases removed from V and 2 bases from J, the gap between germline ends came to 11 bases. This clonotype was detected ten times or more. Template material for amplifying TCR beta CDR3 regions consisted of RNA transcripts. With the HTBI primer set, the TCR CDR3 went through a first round of RT-PCR. MiXCR, run by TCRdb on the multiplex PCR reads, gives a single entry per CDR3 protein. The sample has around 300,000 distinct CDR3 sequences, roughly 20% seen once. Diagnosing involved the use of clinical symptoms, serum thyroxine and TRAb, thyroid ultrasound and orbital computed tomography.

The sequence was obtained from a man between 25 and 39 years old with Graves' ophthalmopathy. Sample: blood. The chain employs TRBV5-1 and TRBJ2-5, with D maybe TRBD1 (6 bases). The CDR3 DNA follows: TGCGCCAGCAGCTTGGGTGGGACACCTCAAGAGACCCAGTACTTC. Its protein is CASSLGGTPQETQYF. The full variable domain, its missing parts supplied by reference TRBV5-1 and TRBJ2-5, is KAGVTQTPRYLIKTRGQQVTLSCSPISGHRSVSWYQQTPGQGLQFLFEYFSETQRNKGNFPGRFSGRQFSNSRSEMNVSTLELGDSALYLCASSLGGTPQETQYFGPGTRLLVL.